Listed below are T cell receptor beta chains from one sample, sequenced in a study of CD8 T cells in ankylosing spondylitis. TCRdb re-called the 5' RACE reads with MiXCR, one entry per CDR3 protein. The repertoire holds 500,000 or so distinct CDR3 sequences, with 5.3% as singletons. Sequenced sample: blood, either unsorted or a sorted T cell fraction (not recorded which). These receptors all stem from a male donor with ankylosing spondylitis. The CDR3 runs from the conserved cysteine through the conserved F or W. A D gene is named only where the DNA matches it firmly. Clone size is given for some rows only: seen once, a few or many times, or a class if the clone is expanded.

d_call	j_call	cdr3_length	clone_size	v_call	cdr3_aa	cdr3_nt
.	TRBJ2-5	14	many	TRBV12-3/TRBV12-4	CASSPRAAGETQYF	TGTGCCAGCAGTCCCCGAGCAGCGGGAGAGACCCAGTACTTC
.	TRBJ2-2	12	many	TRBV20-1	CSASSGAGELFF	TGCAGTGCTAGCTCAGGGGCCGGGGAGCTGTTTTTT
.	TRBJ2-2	16	few	TRBV6-2/TRBV6-3	CASTKRWTVNTGELFF	TGTGCCAGCACCAAACGGTGGACAGTGAACACCGGGGAGCTGTTTTTT
.	TRBJ1-3	16	many	TRBV4-2	CASSHVVQGSGNTIYF	TGTGCCAGCAGCCATGTTGTCCAGGGGTCTGGAAACACCATATATTTT
TRBD1	TRBJ1-1	15	many	TRBV5-1	CASSPGQGTNTEAFF	TGCGCCAGCAGCCCGGGACAGGGAACGAACACTGAAGCTTTCTTT
.	TRBJ2-2	15	many	TRBV7-7	CASSTWGGRTGELFF	TGTGCTAGCAGTACCTGGGGGGGGCGCACCGGGGAGCTGTTTTTT
TRBD2	TRBJ2-5	15	many	TRBV20-1	CSASRLAGAQETQYF	TGCAGTGCTAGTCGGCTAGCGGGGGCTCAAGAGACCCAGTACTTC
.	TRBJ1-4	15	many	TRBV7-2	CASSLQGPTNEKLFF	TGTGCCAGCAGCTTACAGGGACCAACTAATGAAAAACTGTTTTTT
.	TRBJ2-1	16	many	TRBV24-1	CATSDFSGTALDEQFF	TGTGCCACCAGTGATTTCTCCGGGACGGCTTTAGATGAGCAGTTCTTC
TRBD1	TRBJ2-1	19	many	TRBV6-2/TRBV6-3	CASSWDRGASTGPRNEQFF	TGTGCCAGCAGTTGGGACAGGGGAGCTTCCACGGGGCCTCGGAATGAGCAGTTCTTC
.	TRBJ1-1	13	many	TRBV20-1	CSAGDPRSTEAFF	TGCAGTGCTGGGGACCCAAGAAGCACTGAAGCTTTCTTT
.	TRBJ2-7	12	many	TRBV6-2/TRBV6-3	CASSYAPYEQYF	TGTGCCAGCAGTTACGCCCCATACGAGCAGTACTTC
TRBD2	TRBJ2-3	17	.	TRBV10-2	CASSESATSGTTDTQYF	TGCGCCAGCAGTGAGTCGGCTACTAGCGGGACTACAGATACGCAGTATTTT
.	TRBJ2-3	12	few	TRBV29-1	CSVTEGTDTQYF	TGCAGCGTAACAGAGGGAACAGATACGCAGTATTTT
TRBD2	TRBJ2-5	16	.	TRBV7-9	CASSPRRTKRGETQYF	TGTGCCAGCAGCCCCCGGCGGACGAAGCGGGGGGAGACCCAGTACTTC
.	TRBJ2-1	17	.	TRBV14	CASSQVRGAPLDNEQFF	TGTGCCAGCAGCCAAGTGAGGGGGGCCCCCCTCGACAATGAGCAGTTCTTC
.	TRBJ2-7	14	few	TRBV7-2	CASSFSTGTYEQYF	TGTGCCAGCAGCTTCTCGACAGGTACCTACGAGCAGTACTTC
TRBD1	TRBJ2-3	14	many	TRBV7-9	CASTDRVNTDTQYF	TGTGCCAGCACCGACAGGGTGAACACAGATACGCAGTATTTT
.	TRBJ2-1	13	few	TRBV11-3	CASSLDLGAEQFF	TGTGCCAGCAGCTTAGATCTTGGGGCTGAGCAGTTCTTC
TRBD1	TRBJ1-1	15	.	TRBV11-3	CASSAGQGANTEAFF	TGTGCCAGCAGCGCCGGACAGGGGGCGAACACTGAAGCTTTCTTT
TRBD2	TRBJ2-1	15	.	TRBV9	CASSVDSGRFFEQFF	TGTGCCAGCAGCGTAGATAGCGGGAGGTTTTTTGAGCAGTTCTTC
.	TRBJ1-5	13	many	TRBV20-1	CSVREQGNQPQHF	TGCAGTGTCAGAGAACAGGGCAATCAGCCCCAGCATTTT
TRBD1	TRBJ2-1	13	.	TRBV7-8	CASSWDRQTEQFF	TGTGCCAGCAGCTGGGACAGGCAGACTGAGCAGTTCTTC
.	TRBJ1-3	12	many	TRBV20-1	CSARDLGNTIYF	TGCAGTGCTAGAGACCTTGGAAACACCATATATTTT
.	TRBJ2-3	18	many	TRBV20-1	CSARAEGRAQTSTDTQYF	TGCAGTGCTAGAGCGGAAGGCAGGGCTCAAACTAGCACAGATACGCAGTATTTT
.	TRBJ2-3	16	many	TRBV10-3	CAISENAGEGADTQYF	TGTGCCATCAGTGAGAATGCCGGAGAAGGAGCAGATACGCAGTATTTT